These T cell receptor beta chains were read from a single sample in a study of T cells in Graves' hyperthyroidism and ophthalmopathy. Each CDR3 protein gets one entry after TCRdb re-called the multiplex PCR reads with MiXCR. The sample comprises hundreds of thousands of distinct CDR3 sequences, roughly 14% of which are singletons, and about 13% rests with the top ten. The sequenced sample was blood. The receptors come from a man aged 18-30 years with Graves' ophthalmopathy. CDR3s leave out the opening cysteine and the closing phenylalanine or tryptophan. Each record gives: CDR3 protein, D gene, V gene, clone size, J gene. D genes are given only for firm matches. Rows give clone size only sometimes, using once, few, many, or a class for an expanded clone.

CDR3aa: ASSPRDSYYHEGGYT
d_gene: TRBD1
v_gene: TRBV5-8
abundance: .
j_gene: TRBJ1-2

CDR3aa: ASSQEALPGANVLT
d_gene: .
v_gene: TRBV4-1
abundance: .
j_gene: TRBJ2-6

CDR3aa: AWGRAKNIQY
d_gene: .
v_gene: TRBV30
abundance: many
j_gene: TRBJ2-4

CDR3aa: ASSLGTGVETQY
d_gene: TRBD1
v_gene: TRBV11-2
abundance: many
j_gene: TRBJ2-5

CDR3aa: SARDSNQPQH
d_gene: .
v_gene: TRBV20-1
abundance: many
j_gene: TRBJ1-5

CDR3aa: ASRTGSGSGNTIY
d_gene: .
v_gene: TRBV5-1
abundance: many
j_gene: TRBJ1-3

CDR3aa: ASSPQGAQPQH
d_gene: TRBD1
v_gene: TRBV18
abundance: many
j_gene: TRBJ1-5

CDR3aa: AWSVRVPEDEQY
d_gene: .
v_gene: TRBV30
abundance: many
j_gene: TRBJ2-7

CDR3aa: ATFGGDTQY
d_gene: .
v_gene: TRBV2
abundance: many
j_gene: TRBJ2-3

CDR3aa: ASSPGWAF
d_gene: .
v_gene: TRBV12-3/TRBV12-4
abundance: .
j_gene: TRBJ1-1

CDR3aa: ASSRVRTSVLNEQF
d_gene: TRBD2
v_gene: TRBV7-9
abundance: many
j_gene: TRBJ2-1

CDR3aa: ASSLPGGWATYEQY
d_gene: TRBD2
v_gene: TRBV12-3/TRBV12-4
abundance: many
j_gene: TRBJ2-7

CDR3aa: ASSWSPSEGTDTQY
d_gene: .
v_gene: TRBV6-1
abundance: .
j_gene: TRBJ2-3

CDR3aa: ASRTGSNYGYT
d_gene: .
v_gene: TRBV25-1
abundance: .
j_gene: TRBJ1-2

CDR3aa: AWSWGQATYEQY
d_gene: .
v_gene: TRBV30
abundance: few
j_gene: TRBJ2-7

CDR3aa: ASSTGTGYGYT
d_gene: TRBD1
v_gene: TRBV19
abundance: .
j_gene: TRBJ1-2

CDR3aa: ASGLAGLNTGELF
d_gene: TRBD2
v_gene: TRBV11-2
abundance: many
j_gene: TRBJ2-2

CDR3aa: SVEEPQTFNYGYT
d_gene: .
v_gene: TRBV29-1
abundance: few
j_gene: TRBJ1-2

CDR3aa: ASSSAGASNYGYT
d_gene: .
v_gene: TRBV27
abundance: many
j_gene: TRBJ1-2

CDR3aa: ASSRGQVLSYGYT
d_gene: TRBD1
v_gene: TRBV3-1
abundance: many
j_gene: TRBJ1-2

CDR3aa: ASSPGLAGGPYEQY
d_gene: TRBD2
v_gene: TRBV6-1
abundance: many
j_gene: TRBJ2-7

CDR3aa: ASSQAPGIGGTEAF
d_gene: .
v_gene: TRBV3-1
abundance: many
j_gene: TRBJ1-1

CDR3aa: ASSRLGSNQPQH
d_gene: .
v_gene: TRBV12-3/TRBV12-4
abundance: many
j_gene: TRBJ1-5

CDR3aa: ASSARDRRSPLH
d_gene: TRBD1
v_gene: TRBV9
abundance: .
j_gene: TRBJ1-6

CDR3aa: ASSLGANRGIGMNGYT
d_gene: .
v_gene: TRBV11-2
abundance: many
j_gene: TRBJ1-2

CDR3aa: ASSQDRAGGRTDTQY
d_gene: TRBD1
v_gene: TRBV4-1
abundance: many
j_gene: TRBJ2-3

CDR3aa: ASSLEDYSTDTQY
d_gene: .
v_gene: TRBV5-1
abundance: .
j_gene: TRBJ2-3

CDR3aa: AWSVAREQY
d_gene: .
v_gene: TRBV30
abundance: many
j_gene: TRBJ2-7